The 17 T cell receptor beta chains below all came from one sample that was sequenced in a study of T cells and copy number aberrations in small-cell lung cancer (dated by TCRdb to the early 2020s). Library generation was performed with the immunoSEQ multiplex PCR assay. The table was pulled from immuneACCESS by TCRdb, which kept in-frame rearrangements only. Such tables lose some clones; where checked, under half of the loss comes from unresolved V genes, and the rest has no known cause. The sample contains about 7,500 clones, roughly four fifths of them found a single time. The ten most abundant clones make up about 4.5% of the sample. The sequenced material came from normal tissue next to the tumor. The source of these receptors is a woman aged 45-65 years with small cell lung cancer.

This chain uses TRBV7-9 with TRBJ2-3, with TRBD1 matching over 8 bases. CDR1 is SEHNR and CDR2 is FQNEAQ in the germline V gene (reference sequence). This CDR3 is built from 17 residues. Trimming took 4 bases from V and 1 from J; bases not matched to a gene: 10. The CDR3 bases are TGTGCCAGCAGCTCTACCGACAGGGGATGGGGCACAGATACGCAGTATTTT. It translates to CASSSTDRGWGTDTQYF.

The CDR3 DNA follows: TGTGCCAGCAGCTTACTAACCTCCTACGAGCAGTACTTC. Its protein is CASSLLTSYEQYF. The V gene is TRBV11-2, the J gene TRBJ2-7; D remains unclear. Germline CDR1 is SGHAT and CDR2 is FQNNGV. The CDR3 extends over 13 amino acids. V was pared by 2 bases and J by 0 bases, with 5 bases between.

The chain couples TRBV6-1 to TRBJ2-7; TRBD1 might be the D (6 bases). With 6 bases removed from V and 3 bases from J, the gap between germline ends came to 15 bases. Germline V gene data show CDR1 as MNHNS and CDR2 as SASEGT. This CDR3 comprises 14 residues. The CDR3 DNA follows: TGTGCCAGCAGGATAACAGGGAAATTCTACGAGCAGTACTTC. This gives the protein CASRITGKFYEQYF.

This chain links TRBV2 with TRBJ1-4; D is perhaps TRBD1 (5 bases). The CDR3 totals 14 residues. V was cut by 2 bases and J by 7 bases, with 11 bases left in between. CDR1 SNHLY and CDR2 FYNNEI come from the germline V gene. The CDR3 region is CASSEIVTAEKLFF. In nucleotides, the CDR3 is TGTGCCAGCAGTGAAATAGTGACAGCTGAAAAACTGTTTTTT. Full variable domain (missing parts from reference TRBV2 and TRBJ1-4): EPEVTQTPSHQVTQMGQEVILRCVPISNHLYFYWYRQILGQKVEFLVSFYNNEISEKSEIFDDQFSVERPDGSNFTLKIRSTKLEDSAMYFCASSEIVTAEKLFFGSGTQLSVL.

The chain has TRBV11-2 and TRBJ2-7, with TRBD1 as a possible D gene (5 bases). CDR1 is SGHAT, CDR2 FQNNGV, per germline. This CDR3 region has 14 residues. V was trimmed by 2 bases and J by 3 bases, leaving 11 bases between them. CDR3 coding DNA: TGTGCCAGCAGCTTAAGGCAGGGTGGCTACGAGCAGTACTTC. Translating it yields CASSLRQGGYEQYF.

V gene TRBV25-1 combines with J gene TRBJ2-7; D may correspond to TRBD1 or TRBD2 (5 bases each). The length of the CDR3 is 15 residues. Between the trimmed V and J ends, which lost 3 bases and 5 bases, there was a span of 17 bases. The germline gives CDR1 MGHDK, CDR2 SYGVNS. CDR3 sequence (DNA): TGTGCCAGCAGTGACTCTGGGACCCCCCAGGACGAGCAGTACTTC. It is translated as CASSDSGTPQDEQYF.

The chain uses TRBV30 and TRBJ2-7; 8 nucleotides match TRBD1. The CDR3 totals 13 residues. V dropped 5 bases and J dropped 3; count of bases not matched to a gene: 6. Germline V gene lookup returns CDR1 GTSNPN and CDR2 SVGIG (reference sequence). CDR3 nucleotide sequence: TGTGCCTGGGCGACAGGGGCCGTCTACGAGCAGTACTTC. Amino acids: CAWATGAVYEQYF.

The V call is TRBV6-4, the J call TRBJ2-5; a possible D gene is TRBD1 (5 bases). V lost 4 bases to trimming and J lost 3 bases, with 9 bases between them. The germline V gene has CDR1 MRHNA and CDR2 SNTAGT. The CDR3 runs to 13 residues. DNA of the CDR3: TGTGCCAGCAGTGCGACAGCAGAAGAGACCCAGTACTTC. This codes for CASSATAEETQYF.

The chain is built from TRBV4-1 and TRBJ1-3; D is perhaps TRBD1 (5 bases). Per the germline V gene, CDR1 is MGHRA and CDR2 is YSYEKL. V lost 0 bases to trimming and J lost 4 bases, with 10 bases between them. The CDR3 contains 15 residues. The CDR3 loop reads CASSQDSGGGNTIYF. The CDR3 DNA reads TGCGCCAGCAGCCAAGATTCGGGGGGAGGAAACACCATATATTTT.

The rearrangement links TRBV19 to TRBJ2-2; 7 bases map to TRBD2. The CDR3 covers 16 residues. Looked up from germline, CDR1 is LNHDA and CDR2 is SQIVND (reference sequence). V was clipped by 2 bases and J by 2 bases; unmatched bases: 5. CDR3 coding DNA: TGTGCCAGTAGTATATCGGGGACTAAAAACACCGGGGAGCTGTTTTTT. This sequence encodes CASSISGTKNTGELFF. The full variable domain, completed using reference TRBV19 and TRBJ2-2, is DGGITQSPKYLFRKEGQNVTLSCEQNLNHDAMYWYRQDPGQGLRLIYYSQIVNDFQKGDIAEGYSVSREKKESFPLTVTSAQKNPTAFYLCASSISGTKNTGELFFGEGSRLTVL.

CDR3 sequence: CASSSGGYYGYTF. CDR3 in DNA: TGTGCCAGCAGTTCAGGGGGCTACTATGGCTACACCTTC. The chain employs TRBV28 and TRBJ1-2; 8 nucleotides match TRBD1. CDR1 and CDR2 from the germline V gene are MDHEN and SYDVKM. Germline trimming cut 4 bases from V and 3 bases from J; bases unmatched to any gene: 1. There are 13 residues in the CDR3.

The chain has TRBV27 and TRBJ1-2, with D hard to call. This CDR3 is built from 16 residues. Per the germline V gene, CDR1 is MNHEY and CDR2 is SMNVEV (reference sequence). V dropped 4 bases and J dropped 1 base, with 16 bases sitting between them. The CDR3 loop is CASSSQSRLNNYGYTF. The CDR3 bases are TGTGCCAGCAGTTCCCAGTCCAGGCTTAATAACTATGGCTACACCTTC.

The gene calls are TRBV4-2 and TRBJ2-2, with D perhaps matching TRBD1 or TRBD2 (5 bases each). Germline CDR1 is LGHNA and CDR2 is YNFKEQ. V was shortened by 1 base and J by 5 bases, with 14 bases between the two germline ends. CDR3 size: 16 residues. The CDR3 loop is CASSQGPGAGTGELFF. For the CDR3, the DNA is TGTGCCAGCAGCCAAGGACCCGGGGCTGGGACCGGGGAGCTGTTTTTT.

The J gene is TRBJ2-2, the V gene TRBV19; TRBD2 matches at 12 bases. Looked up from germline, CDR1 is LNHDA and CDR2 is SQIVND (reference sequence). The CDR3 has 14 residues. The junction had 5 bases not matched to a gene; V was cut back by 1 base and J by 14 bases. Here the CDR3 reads CASSIGGLAGTLFF. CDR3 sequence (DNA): TGTGCCAGTAGTATAGGAGGACTAGCGGGAACTCTGTTTTTT.

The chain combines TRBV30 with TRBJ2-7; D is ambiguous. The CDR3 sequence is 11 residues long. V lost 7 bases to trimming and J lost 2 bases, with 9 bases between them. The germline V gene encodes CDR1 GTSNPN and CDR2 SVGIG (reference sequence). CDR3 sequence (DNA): TGTGCCTCCGTGACCGCCTACGAGCAGTACTTC. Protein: CASVTAYEQYF.

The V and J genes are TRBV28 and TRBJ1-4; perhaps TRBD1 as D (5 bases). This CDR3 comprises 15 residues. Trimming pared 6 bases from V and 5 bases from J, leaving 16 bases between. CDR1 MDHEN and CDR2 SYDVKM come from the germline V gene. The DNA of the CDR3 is TGTGCCAGCAGCCCGAGGAGACAGAGAAATGAAAAACTGTTTTTT. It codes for CASSPRRQRNEKLFF. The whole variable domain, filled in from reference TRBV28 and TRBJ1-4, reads DVKVTQSSRYLVKRTGEKVFLECVQDMDHENMFWYRQDPGLGLRLIYFSYDVKMKEKGDIPEGYSVSREKKERFSLILESASTNQTSMYLCASSPRRQRNEKLFFGSGTQLSVL.

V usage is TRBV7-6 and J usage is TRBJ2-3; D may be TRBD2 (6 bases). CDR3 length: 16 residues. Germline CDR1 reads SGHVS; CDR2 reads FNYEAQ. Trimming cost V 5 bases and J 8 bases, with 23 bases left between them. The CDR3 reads CASSLFGGRQIGTQYF. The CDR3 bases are TGTGCCAGCAGCCTCTTCGGGGGTAGGCAAATCGGTACGCAGTATTTT.